The 20 T cell receptor beta chains below come from one sample, sequenced in a study of CD4 T cells in relation to SARS-CoV-2 and coronaviruses. Using immunoSEQ multiplex PCR, the repertoire was profiled, and TCRdb retains in-frame clones only, with some absent. The sample records 35,000 to 45,000 clones, roughly 80% being singletons. These TCRs are of unknown antigen specificity. Sequencing was done on a sample of naive CD4+ T cells from PBMCs, cultured in vitro. The sample's subset: naive CD4+ T cells isolated by negative enrichment. Receptors originate from an adult with COVID-19.

The CDR3 loop is CASSPDRPGETQYF. The CDR3 DNA sequence: TGCGCCAGCAGCCCTGACAGGCCAGGGGAGACCCAGTACTTC. V gene TRBV5-1 combines with J gene TRBJ2-5, with D perhaps matching TRBD1 (6 bases). CDR3 length equals 14 residues. Germline CDR1 and CDR2: SGHRS and YFSETQ. The V end lost 4 bases, the J end lost 5 bases, and 15 bases lay between the germline ends.

The chain is built from TRBV5-4 and TRBJ2-1; D could derive from TRBD1 or TRBD2 (5 bases each). The CDR3 runs to 16 residues. Germline lookup yields CDR1 SGHNT and CDR2 YYREEE (reference sequence). V gave up 1 base and J gave up 3 bases, with 14 bases separating them. CDR3 protein: CASSLLEWGSYNEQFF. Here the CDR3 DNA reads TGTGCCAGCAGCTTGTTGGAGTGGGGGAGCTACAATGAGCAGTTCTTC.

The chain recombines TRBV2 with TRBJ1-2; TRBD1 might be the D (6 bases). Deletions cut 7 bases from V and 4 bases from J, with 7 bases between. This CDR3 has 11 residues. Germline V CDR1 and CDR2: SNHLY, FYNNEI. The CDR3 is CASKQGYGYTF. Written as DNA, the CDR3 is TGTGCCAGCAAACAGGGCTATGGCTACACCTTC.

The chain uses TRBV28 and TRBJ2-3; D call uncertain. Looked up from germline, CDR1 is MDHEN and CDR2 is SYDVKM. CDR3 size: 12 residues. V was pared by 6 bases and J by 4 bases, with 8 bases between. The CDR3 loop is CASRKDPDTQYF. In DNA form, the CDR3 reads TGTGCCAGCAGGAAGGATCCAGATACGCAGTATTTT. Supplemented by reference TRBV28 and TRBJ2-3, the full variable domain reads DVKVTQSSRYLVKRTGEKVFLECVQDMDHENMFWYRQDPGLGLRLIYFSYDVKMKEKGDIPEGYSVSREKKERFSLILESASTNQTSMYLCASRKDPDTQYFGPGTRLTVL.

The rearrangement uses TRBV19 and TRBJ2-1, with D unresolved. Per germline, CDR1 LNHDA and CDR2 SQIVND (reference sequence). The CDR3 is 16 residues long. The germline V and J ends were trimmed by 7 bases and 5 bases, with 21 bases remaining between them. This chain's CDR3 is CASTYGGNIRNNEQFF. The CDR3 nucleotides read TGTGCCAGTACATATGGTGGGAACATAAGGAACAATGAGCAGTTCTTC.

The V gene is TRBV5-1, the J gene TRBJ2-7; TRBD2 matches 8 bases. Losses at the gene ends were 3 bases for V and 0 bases for J; bases not matched to a gene: 11. The CDR3 loop spans 17 amino acids. In germline, CDR1 is SGHRS, CDR2 YFSETQ. The CDR3 loop reads CASSSADGRVSSYEQYF. CDR3 coding DNA: TGCGCCAGCAGCTCCGCGGACGGGAGGGTAAGCTCCTACGAGCAGTACTTC.

V is TRBV9 and J is TRBJ1-4; D gene unclear. V lost 0 bases to trimming and J lost 6 bases, with 18 bases between them. The CDR3 runs 17 residues. Germline V gives CDR1 SGDLS, CDR2 YYNGEE. CDR3 amino acids: CASSVEALEGKYEKLFF. The CDR3 bases are TGTGCCAGCAGCGTAGAGGCTTTGGAAGGGAAATATGAAAAACTGTTTTTT.

The V call is TRBV7-2, the J call TRBJ2-1; D may be TRBD2 (5 bases). Per the germline V gene, CDR1 is SGHTA and CDR2 is FQGNSA. The CDR3 sequence is 13 residues long. Trimming pared 5 bases from V and 8 bases from J, leaving 13 bases between. DNA for the CDR3: TGTGCCAGCAGCCCGATGCCCGGGGATGAGCAGTTCTTC. Protein sequence: CASSPMPGDEQFF.

V and J are TRBV3-1 (or the pseudogene TRBV3-2) and TRBJ2-1; 11 bases are a match to TRBD2. Germline-derived CDR1 and CDR2 are LGHDT and YNNKEL (reference sequence). V lost 1 base, J lost 6 bases, and 8 bases stayed unmatched. This CDR3 is 17 amino acids long. Written as DNA, the CDR3 is TGTGCCAGCAGCCAAGCTATTATAGCGGGAGGGGGCAATGAGCAGTTCTTC. It is translated as CASSQAIIAGGGNEQFF.

This chain joins TRBV13 and TRBJ2-3, with D unclear. CDR1 and CDR2 from the germline V gene are PRHDT and FYEKMQ (reference sequence). The V and J ends lost 5 bases and 2 bases respectively, with 11 bases between them. There are 14 residues in the CDR3. CDR3 region: CASSEGLSTDTQYF. The CDR3 DNA reads TGTGCCAGCAGCGAAGGGCTATCCACAGATACGCAGTATTTT.

The gene calls are TRBV2 and TRBJ1-5; maybe TRBD1 (5 bases). V dropped 2 bases and J dropped 0 bases, with 17 bases sitting between them. CDR3 length: 18 residues. Germline V gene sequence: CDR1 SNHLY, CDR2 FYNNEI. In DNA form, the CDR3 reads TGTGCCAGCAGTGAATTTGGGACCGGCAGGAATAGCAATCAGCCCCAGCATTTT. Protein: CASSEFGTGRNSNQPQHF.

This rearrangement joins TRBV10-3 to TRBJ2-7; TRBD1 aligns across 7 bases. This CDR3 spans 13 amino acids. The V gene end was trimmed by 11 bases and the J gene end by 0 bases; junction bases not matched to a gene: 7. Germline-derived CDR1 and CDR2 are ENHRY and SYGVKD. DNA for the CDR3: TGTGCCGCAAGGGACAGCTTCTCCTACGAGCAGTACTTC. Its protein is CAARDSFSYEQYF.

The gene calls are TRBV28 and TRBJ2-2; either TRBD1 or TRBD2 may supply D (7 bases each). CDR3 length equals 14 residues. Looked up from germline, CDR1 is MDHEN and CDR2 is SYDVKM. The V end lost 10 bases, the J end lost 0 bases, and 12 bases lay between the germline ends. CDR3 sequence (DNA): TGTGCCATCCAGGGGGGGGCGAACACCGGGGAGCTGTTTTTT. Its translation: CAIQGGANTGELFF.

This clone was observed once. V and J are TRBV19 and TRBJ2-1, with D perhaps matching TRBD1 (6 bases). CDR1 and CDR2 (germline): LNHDA, SQIVND (reference sequence). Trimming took off 7 bases at V and 0 bases at J, with 10 bases between the two ends. The CDR3 length is 14 residues. The CDR3 bases are TGTGCCAGTACCAAAGGGGGCTCCTACAATGAGCAGTTCTTC. Protein product: CASTKGGSYNEQFF. Combining the CDR3 with reference TRBV19 and TRBJ2-1 gives the whole variable domain DGGITQSPKYLFRKEGQNVTLSCEQNLNHDAMYWYRQDPGQGLRLIYYSQIVNDFQKGDIAEGYSVSREKKESFPLTVTSAQKNPTAFYLCASTKGGSYNEQFFGPGTRLTVL.

This clone has a single count. This rearrangement joins TRBV11-2 to TRBJ2-4; the D call may be TRBD1 or TRBD2 (6 bases each). Germline CDR1 is SGHAT and CDR2 is FQNNGV. This CDR3 is 17 amino acids long. With 5 bases removed from V and 1 base from J, the gap between germline ends came to 18 bases. CDR3 amino acids: CASSPQRGAPAKNIQYF. CDR3 nucleotide sequence: TGTGCCAGCAGCCCCCAGAGGGGGGCGCCGGCCAAAAACATTCAGTACTTC.

The genes are TRBV3-1 (or the pseudogene TRBV3-2) and TRBJ2-7; 8 positions match TRBD2. Germline V gene sequence: CDR1 LGHDT, CDR2 YNNKEL (reference sequence). CDR3 size: 14 residues. V gave up 1 base and J gave up 7 bases; unmatched junction bases: 6. DNA for the CDR3: TGTGCCAGCAGCCAAGTTCTCGGGAGGGGTGAGCAGTACTTC. Translating gives CASSQVLGRGEQYF.

V usage is TRBV7-2 and J usage is TRBJ2-5; possible D gene TRBD2, 5 bases. Deletions cut 2 bases from V and 0 bases from J, with 7 bases between. CDR3 length: 14 residues. In germline, CDR1 is SGHTA, CDR2 FQGNSA. CDR3 sequence reads: CASSLWRDQETQYF. As DNA, the CDR3 is TGTGCCAGCAGCTTATGGCGGGACCAAGAGACCCAGTACTTC.

The CDR3 bases are TGTGCAAGTCGCTTAAGGGGGTACAATGAGCAGTTCTTC. Its translation: CASRLRGYNEQFF. The gene calls are TRBV12-2 and TRBJ2-1; TRBD1, the table's D call, lacks a check against the DNA. TRBV12-2 is a pseudogene. This CDR3 contains 13 residues.

The chain couples TRBV12-3 or TRBV12-4 to TRBJ2-3; 7 bases line up with TRBD1. The CDR3 has 13 amino acids. Trimming removed 6 bases from V and 4 bases from J; junction bases left unmatched: 4. The CDR3 region is CASRKTGADTQYF. For the CDR3, the DNA is TGTGCCAGCAGGAAAACAGGGGCAGATACGCAGTATTTT.

This clone appeared a few times. J is TRBJ2-7 and V is TRBV7-9; no definite D call. CDR1 SEHNR and CDR2 FQNEAQ come from the germline V gene (reference sequence). V dropped 7 bases and J dropped 1 base, with 14 bases sitting between them. The CDR3 spans 14 residues. Here the CDR3 reads CASTNPVGSYEQYF. In DNA form, the CDR3 reads TGTGCCAGCACCAACCCCGTGGGGTCCTACGAGCAGTACTTC.